The 26 T cell receptor beta chains presented below share a single source sample, sequenced in a study of human T cells and chemical hapten exposure. Indicated time point: patch test 1, 2 weeks after DPC sensitization. The treatment denotes: therapeutic diphenylcyclopropenone sensitization with weekly scalp DPC. TCRdb passed the RACE reads through MiXCR, listing each CDR3 protein once. The sample lists some 81,000 distinct CDR3 sequences, about 6.8% seen once, with 1.5% to 1.8% in the top ten. The sample here was whole blood, taken in connection with sensitization to the hapten diphenylcyclopropenone (DPC). These receptors came from a woman aged 30 to 39 with alopecia areata. Some clones in this sample may be carry-over from other donors' samples.

The sample holds many counts of this clonotype. The J gene is TRBJ1-3, the V gene TRBV2, with 7 bases matching TRBD1. In germline, CDR1 is SNHLY, CDR2 FYNNEI. V gave up 4 bases and J gave up 0 bases; unmatched junction bases: 9. The CDR3 length is 17 residues. The CDR3 loop is CASSAAGTDYSGNTIYF. The CDR3, as DNA: TGTGCCAGCAGTGCCGCCGGGACAGATTACTCTGGAAACACCATATATTTT.

The CDR3 DNA is TGTGCCAGCAGCTTGGATCAGGGGCAATCAGATGGCTACACCTTC. Residues: CASSLDQGQSDGYTF. The V call is TRBV5-5, the J call TRBJ1-2, with D perhaps TRBD1 (6 bases). Germline-derived CDR1 and CDR2 are SGHKS and YYEKEE (reference sequence). This CDR3 is built from 15 residues. The V and J ends lost 0 bases and 6 bases respectively, with 15 bases between them.

This clonotype occurred a few times. Since a much larger clone is just one base distant, this may be a read error. V gene TRBV18 combines with J gene TRBJ1-5; tentative D call: TRBD1 (6 bases). This CDR3 contains 16 residues. V was clipped by 4 bases and J by 0 bases, with 13 bases between them. Germline V gives CDR1 KGHSH, CDR2 LQKENI. DNA of the CDR3: TGTGCCAGCTCACGACAGGATAGCACTAGCAATCAGCCCCAGCATTTT. This codes for CASSRQDSTSNQPQHF.

This clonotype was recorded many times. V is TRBV20-1 and J is TRBJ1-1; D possibly corresponds to TRBD1 (5 bases). This CDR3 contains 13 residues. Trimming shortened V by 0 bases and J by 8 bases, and 13 bases separated the two germline ends. Per germline, CDR1 DFQATT and CDR2 SNEGSKA (reference sequence). CDR3 coding DNA: TGCAGTGCTAGAGAGTTCAGGCCAGGGGAAGCTTTCTTT. Translated, it gives CSAREFRPGEAFF.

The sample holds a few counts of this clonotype. This chain uses TRBV6-2 or TRBV6-3 with TRBJ1-5; TRBD1 aligns across 8 bases. V shed 5 bases and J 7 bases; nucleotides not matched to a gene: 10. Germline V gene lookup returns CDR1 MNHEY and CDR2 SVGEGT. The length of the CDR3 is 15 residues. CDR3 amino acids: CASSPLDRGSQPQHF. Written as DNA, the CDR3 is TGTGCCAGCAGTCCACTTGACAGGGGCTCCCAGCCCCAGCATTTT.

This clonotype was counted ten times or more. The genes are TRBV6-5 and TRBJ2-7; D gene uncertain. The CDR3 length is 12 residues. Trimming stripped 3 bases from V and 5 bases from J, with 8 bases between. Germline CDR1 reads MNHEY; CDR2 reads SVGAGI. DNA of the CDR3: TGTGCCAGCAGTTATGGGGTAGACGAGCAGTACTTC. This gives the protein CASSYGVDEQYF.

In its sample, this clonotype was seen a few times. The chain couples TRBV11-2 to TRBJ2-1; D is possibly TRBD2 (6 bases). CDR1 and CDR2 from the germline V gene are SGHAT and FQNNGV. V lost 6 bases and J 0 bases, leaving 12 bases between the germline ends. This CDR3 is 15 amino acids long. Here the CDR3 reads CASSWDSSSYNEQFF. The CDR3 region has the DNA TGTGCCAGCAGTTGGGACTCTAGCTCCTACAATGAGCAGTTCTTC.

This clonotype was detected a few times. The chain uses TRBV3-1 and TRBJ2-2; unclear D gene. Per germline, CDR1 LGHDT and CDR2 YNNKEL (reference sequence). Trimming shortened V by 1 base and J by 4 bases, and 4 bases separated the two germline ends. The CDR3 runs 13 residues. CDR3 sequence (DNA): TGTGCCAGCAGCCAAGGGGGCACCGGGGAGCTGTTTTTT. This sequence encodes CASSQGGTGELFF.

This clonotype was detected ten times or more. The chain carries TRBV6-5 and TRBJ1-6; D uncertain. The CDR3 consists of 17 residues. CDR1 is MNHEY and CDR2 is SVGAGI in the germline V gene. V shed 0 bases and J shed 5 bases, with 14 bases lying between them. CDR3 DNA sequence: TGTGCCAGCAGTTACTCGTTCACAAACCGCGATAATTCACCCCTCCACTTT. Translated, it gives CASSYSFTNRDNSPLHF.

This chain connects TRBV12-5 to TRBJ1-5; D is undetermined. CDR1 LGHNT and CDR2 FRNRAP come from the germline V gene. The CDR3 is made up of 13 amino acids. V gave up 2 bases and J gave up 4 bases, with 6 bases separating them. Here the CDR3 DNA reads TGTGCTAGTGGTTTGAATAGGAATCAGCCCCAGCATTTT. Translated: CASGLNRNQPQHF.

As to this clonotype: This may come from a read error, since a much larger clone is one base off. The chain couples TRBV7-6 to TRBJ1-6; D gene ambiguous. The CDR3 runs to 16 residues. The ends were cut back, 0 bases at V and 6 bases at J, with 12 bases in the middle. Germline lookup yields CDR1 SGHVS and CDR2 FNYEAQ. The CDR3 loop is CASSLALTESNSPLHF. DNA of the CDR3: TGTGCCAGCAGCTTAGCCCTTACAGAGAGTAATTCACCCCTCCACTTT.

The chain combines TRBV20-1 with TRBJ2-3, with 7 bases matching TRBD2. CDR3 length: 15 residues. Germline CDR1 is DFQATT and CDR2 is SNEGSKA (reference sequence). The V and J ends lost 0 bases and 6 bases, in that order; junction bases with no gene match: 9. The DNA for the CDR3 is TGCAGTGCTAGAGATAGACAAGGGACTACTGATACGCAGTATTTT. This gives the protein CSARDRQGTTDTQYF.

This clonotype was recorded many times. V usage is TRBV7-8 and J usage is TRBJ2-5; 10 bases map to TRBD1. After removal of 4 bases from V and 5 bases from J, the junction contained 13 bases not matched to a gene. This CDR3 is 17 amino acids long. The germline V gene encodes CDR1 SGHVS and CDR2 FQNEAQ. In DNA, the CDR3 is TGTGCCAGCAGCTACGGGACAGGGGTAGGAGATCAGGAGACCCAGTACTTC. Residues: CASSYGTGVGDQETQYF.

This clonotype was detected ten times or more. The chain links TRBV11-2 to TRBJ2-7; D remains unclear. This CDR3 comprises 12 residues. Germline V gene lookup returns CDR1 SGHAT and CDR2 FQNNGV. Trimming shortened V by 5 bases and J by 4 bases, and 9 bases separated the two germline ends. Here the CDR3 reads CASSPAQYEQYF. The CDR3 bases are TGTGCCAGCAGCCCCGCCCAGTACGAGCAGTACTTC.

This clonotype was counted at least ten times. The genes are TRBV7-7 and TRBJ2-2, with TRBD1 as a possible D gene (6 bases). CDR1 is SSHAT and CDR2 is FNYEAQ in the germline V gene (reference sequence). With 1 base removed from V and 1 base from J, the gap between germline ends came to 10 bases. This CDR3 has 16 amino acids. The CDR3 DNA follows: TGTGCCAGCAGCTTAGATGGGGGCCTGAACACCGGGGAGCTGTTTTTT. Translating gives CASSLDGGLNTGELFF.

This clonotype was counted at least ten times. This sequence joins TRBV5-6 and TRBJ2-3; D not certain. The germline V gene encodes CDR1 SGHDT and CDR2 YYEEEE. The CDR3 is 14 amino acids. V was shortened by 5 bases and J by 2 bases, with 12 bases between the two germline ends. The CDR3 bases are TGTGCCAGCAGTAATTGGGCTCCCACAGATACGCAGTATTTT. This gives the protein CASSNWAPTDTQYF.

This clonotype was seen many times. The rearrangement joins TRBV6-5 to TRBJ2-5; 7 bases match TRBD1. The germline V gene encodes CDR1 MNHEY and CDR2 SVGAGI. The J segment lost 5 bases and the V segment lost 6 bases, leaving 6 bases of the junction unmatched. This CDR3 comprises 13 residues. The CDR3 coding sequence is TGTGCCAGCAGCGAAGGGGGCCTGGAGACCCAGTACTTC. Residues: CASSEGGLETQYF.

There are many counts of this clonotype. The rearrangement uses TRBV10-3 and TRBJ1-6; D is uncertain. The CDR3 spans 15 residues. Germline V gene data show CDR1 as ENHRY and CDR2 as SYGVKD. V lost 3 bases, J lost 8 bases, and 14 bases lay in between. The CDR3 nucleotides are TGTGCCATCAGTGAACGGGCGGGGATGGATTCACCCCTCCACTTT. This encodes CAISERAGMDSPLHF.

This chain uses TRBV20-1 with TRBJ1-1; tentative D call: TRBD1 (6 bases). Germline V CDR1 and CDR2: DFQATT, SNEGSKA (reference sequence). CDR3 length equals 12 residues. Trimming took 1 base from V and 6 from J, leaving 9 bases between them. The CDR3 protein is CSARAGAPEAFF. The CDR3 region has the DNA TGCAGTGCTAGAGCAGGGGCCCCTGAAGCTTTCTTT.

This clonotype was observed many times. The chain uses TRBV12-3 or TRBV12-4 and TRBJ2-3; the D is unclear. The ends were cut back, 5 bases at V and 1 base at J, with 7 bases in the middle. This CDR3 contains 13 residues. CDR3 sequence (DNA): TGTGCCAGCAGTAATACAGGCACAGATACGCAGTATTTT. It specifies CASSNTGTDTQYF.

There are many counts of this clonotype. The gene calls are TRBV7-2 and TRBJ1-3, with 8 bases identical to TRBD1. This CDR3 is built from 15 residues. J was trimmed by 0 bases and V by 3 bases; bases with no gene match: 1. CDR1 and CDR2 (germline): SGHTA, FQGNSA. The CDR3 region is CASSFTGGSGNTIYF. In nucleotides, the CDR3 is TGTGCCAGCAGCTTCACAGGGGGCTCTGGAAACACCATATATTTT.

In this sample, this clonotype turned up many times. The chain uses TRBV20-1 and TRBJ1-6; 8 bases line up with TRBD1. Per germline, CDR1 DFQATT and CDR2 SNEGSKA (reference sequence). The length of the CDR3 is 16 residues. Trimming cost V 0 bases and J 10 bases; bases outside gene matches: 11. In DNA form, the CDR3 reads TGCAGTGCTAGAGACACGGGACAGGTTCCACGATCACCCCTCCACTTT. It yields the protein CSARDTGQVPRSPLHF.

This chain connects TRBV12-2 to TRBJ2-1; the tabulated D call, TRBD2, remains unverified against the DNA. TRBV12-2 is an annotated pseudogene. This CDR3 comprises 14 residues. The CDR3 is CASRLAGTFNEQFF. For the CDR3, the DNA is TGTGCAAGTCGCTTAGCAGGGACTTTTAATGAGCAGTTCTTC.

This clonotype has a count of ten or more. This rearrangement joins TRBV20-1 to TRBJ2-2; 7 bases fit TRBD1. J was trimmed by 0 bases and V by 0 bases; bases with no gene match: 1. This CDR3 has 15 amino acids. CDR1 DFQATT and CDR2 SNEGSKA come from the germline V gene (reference sequence). CDR3 nucleotides: TGCAGTGCTAGAGAAGGGACAGCGAACACCGGGGAGCTGTTTTTT. Protein sequence: CSAREGTANTGELFF.

This clonotype has only a few counts. The chain employs TRBV30 and TRBJ1-1, with a possible D match to TRBD1 (5 bases). The germline gives CDR1 GTSNPN, CDR2 SVGIG (reference sequence). The germline V and J ends were trimmed by 3 bases and 2 bases, with 10 bases remaining between them. The CDR3 loop spans 13 amino acids. CDR3 sequence reads: CAWSGQTNTEAFF. CDR3 nucleotide sequence: TGTGCCTGGAGCGGACAAACAAACACTGAAGCTTTCTTT. The whole variable domain, filled in from reference TRBV30 and TRBJ1-1, reads SQTIHQWPATLVQPVGSPLSLECTVEGTSNPNLYWYRQAAGRGLQLLFYSVGIGQISSEVPQNLSASRPQDRQFILSSKKLLLSDSGFYLCAWSGQTNTEAFFGQGTRLTVV.

This clonotype was counted many times. The rearrangement links TRBV6-5 to TRBJ2-3, with D perhaps being TRBD1 or TRBD2 (5 bases each). Per germline, CDR1 MNHEY and CDR2 SVGAGI. V was pared by 4 bases and J by 3 bases, with 20 bases between. CDR3 length: 17 residues. In DNA form, the CDR3 reads TGTGCCAGCAGTTTAGGATCCGGGGCCCGAGGAACAGATACGCAGTATTTT. It is translated as CASSLGSGARGTDTQYF.